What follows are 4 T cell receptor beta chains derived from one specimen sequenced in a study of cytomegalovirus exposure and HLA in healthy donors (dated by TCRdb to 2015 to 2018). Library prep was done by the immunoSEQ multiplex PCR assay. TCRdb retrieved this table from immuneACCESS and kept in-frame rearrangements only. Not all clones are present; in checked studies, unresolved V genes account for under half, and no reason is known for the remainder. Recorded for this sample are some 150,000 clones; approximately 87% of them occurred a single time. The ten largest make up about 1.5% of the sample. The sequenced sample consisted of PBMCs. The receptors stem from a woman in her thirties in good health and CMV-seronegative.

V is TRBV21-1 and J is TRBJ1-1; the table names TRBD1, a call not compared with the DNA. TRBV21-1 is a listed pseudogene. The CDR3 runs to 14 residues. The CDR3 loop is CASRGDREFTEAFF. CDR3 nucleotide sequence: TGTGCCAGCAGGGGGGACAGGGAGTTCACTGAAGCTTTCTTT.

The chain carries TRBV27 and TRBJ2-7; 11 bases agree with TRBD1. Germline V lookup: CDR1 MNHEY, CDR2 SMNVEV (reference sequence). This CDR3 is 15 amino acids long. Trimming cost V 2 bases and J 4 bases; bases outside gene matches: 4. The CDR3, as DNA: TGTGCCAGCAGTTTAGGACAGGGGGCATTGTACGAGCAGTACTTC. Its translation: CASSLGQGALYEQYF.

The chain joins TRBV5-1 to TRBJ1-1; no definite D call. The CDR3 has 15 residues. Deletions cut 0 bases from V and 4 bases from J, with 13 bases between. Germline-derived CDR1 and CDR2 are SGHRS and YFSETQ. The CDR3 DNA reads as TGCGCCAGCAGCTTGGCGGGAGGGATCGGCACTGAAGCTTTCTTT. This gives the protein CASSLAGGIGTEAFF.

As DNA, the CDR3 is TGTGCCAGCAGTTACGGCTCCTCGGGTGGCTACACCTTC. Its protein product is CASSYGSSGGYTF. The V and J genes are TRBV6-5 and TRBJ1-2, with unresolved D. This CDR3 is 13 amino acids long. Germline V lookup: CDR1 MNHEY, CDR2 SVGAGI. V lost 2 bases to trimming and J lost 7 bases, with 11 bases between them.